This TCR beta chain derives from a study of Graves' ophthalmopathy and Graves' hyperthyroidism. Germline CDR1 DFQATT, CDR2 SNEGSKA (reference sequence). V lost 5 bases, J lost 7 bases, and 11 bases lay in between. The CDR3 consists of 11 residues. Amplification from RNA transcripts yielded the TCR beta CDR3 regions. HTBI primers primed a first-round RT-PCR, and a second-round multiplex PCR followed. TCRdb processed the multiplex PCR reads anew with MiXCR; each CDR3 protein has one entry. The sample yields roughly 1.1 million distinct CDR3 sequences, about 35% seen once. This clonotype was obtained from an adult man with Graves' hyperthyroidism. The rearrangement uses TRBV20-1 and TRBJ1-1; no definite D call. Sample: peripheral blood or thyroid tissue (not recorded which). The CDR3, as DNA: TGCAGTGCTCCTCGGGGAAGTGAAGCTTTCTTT. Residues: CSAPRGSEAFF.